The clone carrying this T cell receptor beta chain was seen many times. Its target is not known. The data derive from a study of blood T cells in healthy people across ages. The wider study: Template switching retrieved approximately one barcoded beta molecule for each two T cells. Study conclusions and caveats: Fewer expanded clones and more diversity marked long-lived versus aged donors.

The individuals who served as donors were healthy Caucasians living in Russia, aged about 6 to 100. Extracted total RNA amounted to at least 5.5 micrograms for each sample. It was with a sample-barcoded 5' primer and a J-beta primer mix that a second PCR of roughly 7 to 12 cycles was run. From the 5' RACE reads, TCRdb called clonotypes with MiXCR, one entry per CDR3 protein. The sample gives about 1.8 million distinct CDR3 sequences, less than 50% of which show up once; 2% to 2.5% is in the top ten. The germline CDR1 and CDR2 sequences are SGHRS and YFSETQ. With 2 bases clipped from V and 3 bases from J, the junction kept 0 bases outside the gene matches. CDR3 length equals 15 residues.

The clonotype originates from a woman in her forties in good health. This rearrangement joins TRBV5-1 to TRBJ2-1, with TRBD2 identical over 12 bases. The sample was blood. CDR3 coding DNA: TGCGCCAGCAGCTTACTAGCGGGGGGCTACAATGAGCAGTTCTTC. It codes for CASSLLAGGYNEQFF. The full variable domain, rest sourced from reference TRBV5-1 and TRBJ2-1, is KAGVTQTPRYLIKTRGQQVTLSCSPISGHRSVSWYQQTPGQGLQFLFEYFSETQRNKGNFPGRFSGRQFSNSRSEMNVSTLELGDSALYLCASSLLAGGYNEQFFGPGTRLTVL.